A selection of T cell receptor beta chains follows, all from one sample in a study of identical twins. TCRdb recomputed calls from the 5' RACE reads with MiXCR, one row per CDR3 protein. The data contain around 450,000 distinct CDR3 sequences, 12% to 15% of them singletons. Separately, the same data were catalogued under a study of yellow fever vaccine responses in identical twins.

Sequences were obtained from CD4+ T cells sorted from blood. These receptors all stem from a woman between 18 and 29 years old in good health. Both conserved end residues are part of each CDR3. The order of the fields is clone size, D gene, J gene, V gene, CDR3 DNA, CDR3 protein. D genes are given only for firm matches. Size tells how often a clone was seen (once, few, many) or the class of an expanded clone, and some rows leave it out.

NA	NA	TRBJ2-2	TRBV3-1	TGTGCCAGCAGCCAAGAGTGGGGACTGGCTGGGGAGCTGTTTTTT	CASSQEWGLAGELFF
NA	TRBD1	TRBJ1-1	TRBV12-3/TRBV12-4	TGTGCCAGCAGTGGGGGCAGGGGGCTCACTGAAGCTTTCTTT	CASSGGRGLTEAFF
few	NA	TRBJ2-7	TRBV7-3	TGTGCCAGCAGCTTATTAGAGGGCTCCTACGAGCAGTACTTC	CASSLLEGSYEQYF
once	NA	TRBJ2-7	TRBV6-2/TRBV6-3	TGTGCCAGCAGTTACTTCGGCAGCGAGCAGTACTTC	CASSYFGSEQYF
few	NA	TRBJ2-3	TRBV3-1	TGTGCCAGCAGCCAAGAAGGCATCCCTAGCACAGATACGCAGTATTTT	CASSQEGIPSTDTQYF
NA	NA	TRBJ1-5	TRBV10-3	TGTGCCATCAGTGATGAGACAGACAACAATCAGCCCCAGCATTTT	CAISDETDNNQPQHF
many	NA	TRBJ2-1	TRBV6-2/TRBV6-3	TGTGCCAGCAGCTCCTGGGGGAATGAGCAGTTCTTC	CASSSWGNEQFF
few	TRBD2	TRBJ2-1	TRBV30	TGTGCCTGGGTGACTAGCGGGGGGCCGAGGTCCTACAATGAGCAGTTCTTC	CAWVTSGGPRSYNEQFF
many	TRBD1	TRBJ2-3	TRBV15	TGTGCCACCAGCCCGAGGGGGCTTAGCACAGATACGCAGTATTTT	CATSPRGLSTDTQYF
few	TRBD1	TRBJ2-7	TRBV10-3	TGTGCCATCAGTGGGGGACAGGGAAGGTACGAGCAGTACTTC	CAISGGQGRYEQYF
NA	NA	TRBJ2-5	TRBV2	TGTGCCAGCAGGGCGGCGGCAATTCGAGAGACCCAGTACTTC	CASRAAAIRETQYF
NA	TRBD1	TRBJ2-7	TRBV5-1	TGCGCCAGCAGCTTCCCTGAGGGACAGGGGAATATCTACGAGCAGTACTTC	CASSFPEGQGNIYEQYF
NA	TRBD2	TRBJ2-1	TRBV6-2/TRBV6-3	TGTGCCAGCAGTTACCGGCGTAGCGGGAGTGACAATGAGCAGTTCTTC	CASSYRRSGSDNEQFF
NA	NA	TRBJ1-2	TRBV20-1	TGCAGTGCTCAAGAAACCCGGGATTGGGGGACCCGCACCTTC	CSAQETRDWGTRTF
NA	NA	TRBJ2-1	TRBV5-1	TGCGCCAGCAGCTTGCGCCCCCAGGGGACTACAGGGAATGAGCAGTTCTTC	CASSLRPQGTTGNEQFF
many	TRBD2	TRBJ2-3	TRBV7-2	TGTGCCAGCAGCGTTAGCGGGGAGGGGACGCAGTATTTT	CASSVSGEGTQYF